This is a list of T cell receptor beta chains from one sample in a study of identical twins. A single record per CDR3 protein comes from TCRdb applying MiXCR to the 5' RACE reads. The data contain approximately 600,000 distinct CDR3 sequences, 7% to 7.5% of them singletons. The same data also went into a second study, on yellow fever vaccine responses in identical twins.

Sample: PBMCs. These receptors were obtained from a woman aged 18 to 35 in good health. Both conserved end residues are part of each CDR3. A D gene is named only where the DNA matches it firmly. Clone size is shown for a subset of rows, as once, few, many or a class of expanded clone.

TGTGCCATCAGTGAACGAAACACCATATATTTT,CAISERNTIYF,TRBV10-3,TRBJ1-3,.,.
TGTGCCACCAGCACCGAAATGGCGGGGGCCTACAATGAGCAGTTCTTC,CATSTEMAGAYNEQFF,TRBV15,TRBJ2-1,TRBD2,.
TGTGCCAGCAGTGCCTTCTCTAGCGCTAGCTCCTACAATGAGCAGTTCTTC,CASSAFSSASSYNEQFF,TRBV12-3/TRBV12-4,TRBJ2-1,.,few
TGTGCCAGCACCCTCGTTGGAGGGGCGTCCGGGGAGCTGTTTTTT,CASTLVGGASGELFF,TRBV12-3/TRBV12-4,TRBJ2-2,.,many
TGTGCCAGTAGTTGGTCAGGCCGACTAGCGGGGGCATACAATGAGCAGTTCTTC,CASSWSGRLAGAYNEQFF,TRBV19,TRBJ2-1,TRBD2,few
TGTGCCAGCAACAAGGAGGGGACCGGGGAGCTGTTTTTT,CASNKEGTGELFF,TRBV2,TRBJ2-2,.,many
TGCAGCGTTTACCGGGACAGTAAATCCGTCAGCACAGATACGCAGTATTTT,CSVYRDSKSVSTDTQYF,TRBV29-1,TRBJ2-3,TRBD1,.
TGTGCCAGCAGCTTAGCAGATTCCATTCAGTACTTC,CASSLADSIQYF,TRBV7-6,TRBJ2-4,.,many
TGTGCCAGCAGCCAAGCGGGGGACTACAATGAGCAGTTCTTC,CASSQAGDYNEQFF,TRBV3-1,TRBJ2-1,.,many
TGTGCCAGCAGCTTACTAGCGGGAGTTCAAGAGACCCAGTACTTC,CASSLLAGVQETQYF,TRBV7-2,TRBJ2-5,TRBD2,many
TGTGCCAGCACCGAGGGACAGGGAGGTGGCTACACCTTC,CASTEGQGGGYTF,TRBV6-1,TRBJ1-2,TRBD1,few
TGTGCCAGCAGCTCGGGACAGGGGATGAACACCGGGGAGCTGTTTTTT,CASSSGQGMNTGELFF,TRBV11-3,TRBJ2-2,TRBD1,.
TGTGCCAGCTATAGTACGGGGGAGACCCAGTACTTC,CASYSTGETQYF,TRBV6-5,TRBJ2-5,.,.